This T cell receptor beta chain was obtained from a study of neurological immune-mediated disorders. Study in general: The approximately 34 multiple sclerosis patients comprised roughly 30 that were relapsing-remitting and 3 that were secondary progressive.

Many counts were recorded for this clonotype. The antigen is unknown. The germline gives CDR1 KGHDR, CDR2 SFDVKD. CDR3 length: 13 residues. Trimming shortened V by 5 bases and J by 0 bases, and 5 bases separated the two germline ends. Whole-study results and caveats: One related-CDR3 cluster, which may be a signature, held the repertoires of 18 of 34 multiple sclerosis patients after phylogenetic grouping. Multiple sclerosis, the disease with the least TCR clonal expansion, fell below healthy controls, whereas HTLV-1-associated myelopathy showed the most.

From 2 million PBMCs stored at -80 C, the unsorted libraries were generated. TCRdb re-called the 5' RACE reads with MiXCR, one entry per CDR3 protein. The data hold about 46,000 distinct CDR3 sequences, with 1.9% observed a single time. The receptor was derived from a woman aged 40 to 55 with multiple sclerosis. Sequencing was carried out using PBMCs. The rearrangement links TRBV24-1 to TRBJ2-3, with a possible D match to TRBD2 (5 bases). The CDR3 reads CATSVASTDTQYF. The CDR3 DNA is TGTGCCACCAGTGTAGCGAGCACAGATACGCAGTATTTT.